This TCR beta chain was profiled in a study of cytomegalovirus exposure and HLA in healthy donors. Turning to the study itself: Most genotyped donors, roughly 83% of some 400, had Caucasian-associated genetic ancestry. Findings and caveats of the study: Presence/absence analysis assumed near-uniform sequencing depth across donors. Later analysis found that TCR beta chains associated with HLA were more clonally expanded than other, equally common chains.

In regard to this clone: Antigen unknown.

With 60 Vbeta and 13 Jbeta primers, the PCR was carried out. Profiled with immunoSEQ multiplex PCR; TCRdb holds only in-frame clones, not every one. This sample has 110,000 or so clones; 82% occur once, and the top ten carry approximately 2.7%. This TCR derives from a woman aged 18-29 years in good health and CMV-seronegative. The sequenced sample was PBMCs.

The CDR3 DNA is TGTGCCAGCAGCTTGGGGTGGGACAGGACCTATGGCTACACCTTC. Translating gives CASSLGWDRTYGYTF. The chain is built from TRBV5-8 and TRBJ1-2; 8 positions agree with TRBD1. The J segment lost 4 bases and the V segment lost 0 bases, leaving 5 bases of the junction unmatched. The CDR3 has 15 amino acids. Germline V gives CDR1 SGHTS, CDR2 YDEGEE.